Listed here are 10 T cell receptor beta chains from one sample, sequenced in a study of blood T cells in healthy people across ages. Primed by a sample-barcoded 5' primer and a J-beta primer mix, a second PCR proceeded for 7 to 11 cycles. TCRdb reprocessed the 5' RACE reads via MiXCR and lists one record per CDR3 protein. The sample lists 700,000 or so distinct CDR3 sequences, approximately 40% seen once, with 25% to 35% in the top ten. Material for sequencing was blood. The receptors shown here come from an older man in good health.

The chain recombines TRBV5-1 with TRBJ2-3; tentative D call: TRBD1 (5 bases). Germline loops: CDR1 SGHRS, CDR2 YFSETQ. The CDR3 length is 14 residues. V was shortened by 0 bases and J by 7 bases, with 12 bases between the two germline ends. CDR3 in amino acids: CASSLEQAAYTQYF. CDR3 DNA sequence: TGCGCCAGCAGCTTGGAACAGGCTGCGTATACGCAGTATTTT.

In this sample, this clonotype turned up many times. The V and J genes are TRBV29-1 and TRBJ2-7; D may be TRBD1 (6 bases). Germline loops: CDR1 SQVTM, CDR2 ANQGSEA. Trimming shortened V by 4 bases and J by 2 bases, and 24 bases separated the two germline ends. The CDR3 loop spans 17 amino acids. The CDR3 bases are TGCAGCGTTGGGTGGTCCCTCACGCCAGGGGAACCCTACGAGCAGTACTTC. Its protein is CSVGWSLTPGEPYEQYF.

The CDR3 nucleotides are TGTGCCACCCAAGACAGGAGCAATGAGCAGTTCTTC. Amino acid sequence: CATQDRSNEQFF. The chain combines TRBV7-2 with TRBJ2-1, with a possible D match to TRBD1 (6 bases). The CDR3 is 12 residues long. Trimming removed 10 bases at V and 6 bases at J, with 13 bases between. Germline lookup yields CDR1 SGHTA and CDR2 FQGNSA.

Only a few counts were recorded for this clonotype. V is TRBV7-2 and J is TRBJ2-7, with D possibly being TRBD1 or TRBD2 (5 bases each). Germline-derived CDR1 and CDR2 are SGHTA and FQGNSA. V was shortened by 2 bases and J by 7 bases, with 6 bases between the two germline ends. CDR3 length: 11 residues. CDR3 coding DNA: TGTGCCAGCAGCTTATGGGGGGAGCAGTACTTC. It yields the protein CASSLWGEQYF.

The chain recombines TRBV11-3 with TRBJ2-5; TRBD1 agrees at 9 bases. The CDR3 consists of 15 residues. The germline gives CDR1 SGHNT, CDR2 YENEEA. J was trimmed by 3 bases and V by 5 bases; bases with no gene match: 7. The CDR3 DNA is TGTGCCAGCAGCGTTGCCGGGACAGGGAAAGAGACCCAGTACTTC. It specifies CASSVAGTGKETQYF. The full variable domain, its missing parts supplied by reference TRBV11-3 and TRBJ2-5, is EAGVVQSPRYKIIEKKQPVAFWCNPISGHNTLYWYLQNLGQGPELLIRYENEEAVDDSQLPKDRFSAERLKGVDSTLKIQPAELGDSAVYLCASSVAGTGKETQYFGPGTRLLVL.

This clonotype was counted many times. The chain has TRBV6-5 and TRBJ2-5; the D is unclear. The V end lost 4 bases, the J end lost 7 bases, and 19 bases lay between the germline ends. Germline CDR1 MNHEY, CDR2 SVGAGI. This CDR3 is 15 amino acids long. DNA of the CDR3: TGTGCCAGCAGTTCCCCTCTGACCTCGTCGGGGACCCAGTACTTC. This codes for CASSSPLTSSGTQYF.

Only a few counts were recorded for this clonotype. The V gene is TRBV28, the J gene TRBJ2-7; D unresolved. Germline V gene sequence: CDR1 MDHEN, CDR2 SYDVKM. The CDR3 extends over 15 amino acids. V lost 2 bases to trimming and J lost 0 bases, with 11 bases between them. The CDR3 nucleotides read TGTGCCAGCAGTTTACCGACAACAAGCTCCTACGAGCAGTACTTC. Translated: CASSLPTTSSYEQYF.

Only one count was recorded for this clonotype. The V call is TRBV4-1, the J call TRBJ1-3; D gene ambiguous. The CDR3 length is 15 residues. Germline CDR1 and CDR2: MGHRA and YSYEKL. Trimming pared 1 base from V and 0 bases from J, leaving 7 bases between. The CDR3 DNA reads TGCGCCAGCAGCCAAGCCGGGGTCTCTGGAAACACCATATATTTT. Translated: CASSQAGVSGNTIYF.

This clonotype was seen ten or more times. This chain joins TRBV29-1 and TRBJ1-4; 7 positions match TRBD1. The V gene's germline CDR1 is SQVTM and CDR2 ANQGSEA. The CDR3 covers 12 residues. The V and J ends lost 4 bases and 8 bases, in that order; junction bases with no gene match: 4. The CDR3 DNA reads as TGCAGCGTTGGACAGGGTGGGGAAAAACTGTTTTTT. Translating it yields CSVGQGGEKLFF. Complete variable domain (other parts from reference TRBV29-1 and TRBJ1-4): SAVISQKPSRDICQRGTSLTIQCQVDSQVTMMFWYRQQPGQSLTLIATANQGSEATYESGFVIDKFPISRPNLTFSTLTVSNMSPEDSSIYLCSVGQGGEKLFFGSGTQLSVL.

This chain connects TRBV12-3 or TRBV12-4 to TRBJ2-2, with D unclear. There are 14 residues in the CDR3. Between the trimmed V and J ends, which lost 2 bases and 1 base, there was a span of 5 bases. CDR3 sequence (DNA): TGTGCCAGCAGTTTATCGCGGAACACCGGGGAGCTGTTTTTT. Its protein product is CASSLSRNTGELFF.